This T cell receptor (beta chain) was profiled in a study of T cells in localized non-small cell lung cancer. Study outcomes and limitations: Among the tissues sampled, uninvolved adjacent lung had the highest T cell clonality, above tumor.

About this clone: The antigen remains undetermined.

TCRdb keeps only in-frame clones here, not all; method: immunoSEQ multiplex PCR. The table records some 51,000 clones, 80% to 90% of them present only once. Deletions cut 0 bases from V and 7 bases from J, with 13 bases between. The CDR3 is 16 residues long. The V gene's germline CDR1 is MGHDK and CDR2 SYGVNS. This chain joins TRBV25-1 and TRBJ1-6; D is unclear. The TCR originated in a woman aged 40 to 75 with stage I lung adenocarcinoma. This specimen was peripheral blood, taken before any cancer treatment. CDR3 protein: CASSEYEVPRNSPLHF. CDR3 DNA sequence: TGTGCCAGCAGTGAATATGAGGTACCAAGGAATTCACCCCTCCACTTT.